This T cell receptor (beta chain) was recorded in a study of PD-1 blockade in classical Hodgkin lymphoma. Study information: Administration of nivolumab to patients was at 3 mg/kg intravenously every 2 weeks. Whole-study findings and limits: Prior to therapy, complete responders displayed diversity much like that of newly diagnosed patients. Relative to healthy donors, newly diagnosed patients reportedly had lower baseline TCR diversity, which was reported as lower still in relapsed/refractory patients.

This clone was recorded only once. Its antigen is unknown. The protocol was immunoSEQ multiplex PCR, while the TCRdb copy is restricted to in-frame clones and leaves out a portion. This table has about 21,000 clones, about 71% appearing once. Each and every patient relapsed after autologous stem cell transplantation, and patients got differing brentuximab vedotin exposure. Losses at the gene ends were 5 bases for V and 4 bases for J; bases not matched to a gene: 10. The germline CDR1 and CDR2 sequences are MDHEN and SYDVKM. The CDR3 has 17 amino acids. The sequences come from peripheral blood mononuclear cells (PBMCs), collected at baseline. The clonotype was recovered from a human donor with classical Hodgkin lymphoma. The chain links TRBV28 to TRBJ2-5; 13 bases fit TRBD2. The CDR3 loop reads CASSIRRLAGGRETQYF. In DNA, the CDR3 is TGTGCCAGCAGTATTCGGCGACTAGCGGGGGGACGAGAGACCCAGTACTTC.